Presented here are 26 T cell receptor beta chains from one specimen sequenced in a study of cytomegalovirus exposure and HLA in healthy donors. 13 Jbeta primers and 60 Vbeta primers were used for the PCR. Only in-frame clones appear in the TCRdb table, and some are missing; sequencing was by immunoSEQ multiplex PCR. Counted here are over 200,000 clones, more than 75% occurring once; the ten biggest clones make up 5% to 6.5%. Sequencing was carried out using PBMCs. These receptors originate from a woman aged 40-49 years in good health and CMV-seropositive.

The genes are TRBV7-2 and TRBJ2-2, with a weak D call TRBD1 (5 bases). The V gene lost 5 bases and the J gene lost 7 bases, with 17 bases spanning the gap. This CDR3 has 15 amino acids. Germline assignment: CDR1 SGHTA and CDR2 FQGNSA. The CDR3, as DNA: TGTGCCAGCAGCGCCTCATTCAGGGCTGGCGGGGAGCTGTTTTTT. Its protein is CASSASFRAGGELFF.

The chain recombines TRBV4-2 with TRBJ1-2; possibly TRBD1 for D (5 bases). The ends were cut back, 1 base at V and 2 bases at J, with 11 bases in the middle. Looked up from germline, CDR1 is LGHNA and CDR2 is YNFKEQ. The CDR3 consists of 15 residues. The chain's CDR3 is CASSQGTGANYGYTF. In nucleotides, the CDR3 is TGTGCCAGCAGCCAAGGTACAGGAGCGAACTATGGCTACACCTTC.

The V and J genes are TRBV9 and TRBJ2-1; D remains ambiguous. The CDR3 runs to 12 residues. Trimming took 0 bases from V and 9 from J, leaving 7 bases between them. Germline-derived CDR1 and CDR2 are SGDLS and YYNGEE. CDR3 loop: CASSVATSEQFF. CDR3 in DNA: TGTGCCAGCAGCGTAGCTACGAGTGAGCAGTTCTTC.

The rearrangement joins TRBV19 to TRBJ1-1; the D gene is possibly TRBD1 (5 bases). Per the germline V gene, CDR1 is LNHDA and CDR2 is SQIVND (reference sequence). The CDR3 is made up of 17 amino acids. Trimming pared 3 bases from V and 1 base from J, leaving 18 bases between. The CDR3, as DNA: TGTGCCAGTAGTATTTGGTCTCGGGGGAGGGGGAACACTGAAGCTTTCTTT. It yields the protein CASSIWSRGRGNTEAFF.

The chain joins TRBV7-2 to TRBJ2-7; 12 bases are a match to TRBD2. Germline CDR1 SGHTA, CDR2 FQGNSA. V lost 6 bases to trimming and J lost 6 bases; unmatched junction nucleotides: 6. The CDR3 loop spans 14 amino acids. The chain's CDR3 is CASSSGLAGSEQYF. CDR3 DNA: TGTGCCAGCAGTTCCGGACTAGCGGGAAGCGAGCAGTACTTC.

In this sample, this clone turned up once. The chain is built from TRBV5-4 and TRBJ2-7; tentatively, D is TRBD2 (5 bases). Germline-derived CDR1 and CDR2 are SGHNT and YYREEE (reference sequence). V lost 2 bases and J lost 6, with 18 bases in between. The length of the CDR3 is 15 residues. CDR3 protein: CASSFPPTGIPEQYF. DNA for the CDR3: TGTGCCAGCAGCTTTCCCCCCACGGGGATCCCCGAGCAGTACTTC.

CDR3 DNA sequence: TGTGCTAGTGGTTTGGAGCCGGGAGGGGAGACTTTCTTT. It codes for CASGLEPGGETFF. The rearrangement uses TRBV12-5 and TRBJ1-1; a weak D match, TRBD1 (5 bases). The CDR3 extends over 13 amino acids. CDR1 and CDR2 from the germline V gene are LGHNT and FRNRAP. V was shortened by 1 base and J by 12 bases, with 15 bases between the two germline ends. The whole variable domain, remainder taken from reference TRBV12-5 and TRBJ1-1, is DARVTQTPRHKVTEMGQEVTMRCQPILGHNTVFWYRQTMMQGLELLAYFRNRAPLDDSGMPKDRFSAEMPDATLATLKIQPSEPRDSAVYFCASGLEPGGETFFGQGTRLTVV.

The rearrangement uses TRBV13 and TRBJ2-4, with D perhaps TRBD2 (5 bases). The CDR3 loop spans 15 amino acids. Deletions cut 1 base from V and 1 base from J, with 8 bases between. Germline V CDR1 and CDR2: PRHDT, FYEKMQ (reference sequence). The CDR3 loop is CASSLATGAKNIQYF. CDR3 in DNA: TGTGCCAGCAGCTTAGCCACGGGGGCCAAAAACATTCAGTACTTC.

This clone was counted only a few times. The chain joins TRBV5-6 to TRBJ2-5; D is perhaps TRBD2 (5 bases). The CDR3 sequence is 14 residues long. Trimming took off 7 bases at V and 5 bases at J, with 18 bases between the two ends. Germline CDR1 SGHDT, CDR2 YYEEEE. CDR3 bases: TGTGCCAGCCAACGGGAACGGCGCGGGGAGACCCAGTACTTC. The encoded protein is CASQRERRGETQYF.

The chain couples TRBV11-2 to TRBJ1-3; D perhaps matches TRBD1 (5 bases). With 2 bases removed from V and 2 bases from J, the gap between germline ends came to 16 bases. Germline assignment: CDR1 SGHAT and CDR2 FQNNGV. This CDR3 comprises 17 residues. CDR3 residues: CASSLRYQGGAGNTIYF. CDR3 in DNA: TGTGCCAGCAGCTTACGCTATCAGGGAGGCGCTGGAAACACCATATATTTT.

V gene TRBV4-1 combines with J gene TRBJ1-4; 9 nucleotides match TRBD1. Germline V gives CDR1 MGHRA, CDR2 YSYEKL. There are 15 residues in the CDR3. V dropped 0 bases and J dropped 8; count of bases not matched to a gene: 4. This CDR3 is CASSQEGTGSEKLFF. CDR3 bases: TGCGCCAGCAGCCAAGAGGGGACAGGGAGCGAAAAACTGTTTTTT.

CDR3 sequence reads: CASSNRGRTEAFF. The CDR3 DNA reads TGTGCCAGCAGCAACAGGGGGCGAACTGAAGCTTTCTTT. V gene TRBV28 combines with J gene TRBJ1-1, with 9 bases identical to TRBD1. Germline assignment: CDR1 MDHEN and CDR2 SYDVKM. This CDR3 comprises 13 residues. V lost 6 bases and J lost 5; bases outside the gene matches: 4. Full variable domain (missing parts from reference TRBV28 and TRBJ1-1): DVKVTQSSRYLVKRTGEKVFLECVQDMDHENMFWYRQDPGLGLRLIYFSYDVKMKEKGDIPEGYSVSREKKERFSLILESASTNQTSMYLCASSNRGRTEAFFGQGTRLTVV.

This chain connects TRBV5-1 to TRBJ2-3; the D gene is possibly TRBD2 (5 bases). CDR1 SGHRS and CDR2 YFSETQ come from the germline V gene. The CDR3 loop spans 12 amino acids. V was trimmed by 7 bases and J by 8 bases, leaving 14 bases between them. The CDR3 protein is CASPDDYGTQYF. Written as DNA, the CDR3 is TGCGCCAGCCCCGACGACTACGGTACGCAGTATTTT.

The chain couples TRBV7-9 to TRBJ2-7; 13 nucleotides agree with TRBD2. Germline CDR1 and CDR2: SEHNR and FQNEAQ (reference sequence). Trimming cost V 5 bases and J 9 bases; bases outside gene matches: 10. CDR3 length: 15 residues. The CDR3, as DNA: TGTGCCAGCAGCCAAACTAGCGGGAGGGCCCGTCCGCAGTACTTC. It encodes CASSQTSGRARPQYF.

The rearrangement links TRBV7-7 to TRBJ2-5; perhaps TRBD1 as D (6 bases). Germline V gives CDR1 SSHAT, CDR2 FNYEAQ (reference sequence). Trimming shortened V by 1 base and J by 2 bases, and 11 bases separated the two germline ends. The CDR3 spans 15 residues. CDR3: CASSLGGQGQETQYF. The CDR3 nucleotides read TGTGCCAGCAGCTTAGGGGGGCAGGGGCAAGAGACCCAGTACTTC.

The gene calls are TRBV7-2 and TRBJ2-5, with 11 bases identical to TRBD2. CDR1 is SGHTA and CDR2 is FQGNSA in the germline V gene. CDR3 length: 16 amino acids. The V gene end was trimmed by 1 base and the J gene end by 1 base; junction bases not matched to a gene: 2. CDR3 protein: CASSLELAGGQETQYF. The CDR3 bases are TGTGCCAGCAGCTTAGAGCTAGCGGGGGGCCAAGAGACCCAGTACTTC.

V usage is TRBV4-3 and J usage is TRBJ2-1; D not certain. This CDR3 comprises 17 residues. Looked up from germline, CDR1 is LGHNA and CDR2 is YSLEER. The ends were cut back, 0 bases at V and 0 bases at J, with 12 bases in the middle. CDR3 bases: TGCGCCAGCAGCCAAGATCAGGCCGAAAGCTCCTACAATGAGCAGTTCTTC. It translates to CASSQDQAESSYNEQFF.

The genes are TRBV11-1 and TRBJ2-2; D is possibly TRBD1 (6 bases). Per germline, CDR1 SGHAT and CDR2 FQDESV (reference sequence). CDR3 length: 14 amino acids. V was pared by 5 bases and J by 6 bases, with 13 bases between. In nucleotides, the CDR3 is TGTGCCAGCAGCCTAAACAGGGCCGCCGGGGAGCTGTTTTTT. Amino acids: CASSLNRAAGELFF.

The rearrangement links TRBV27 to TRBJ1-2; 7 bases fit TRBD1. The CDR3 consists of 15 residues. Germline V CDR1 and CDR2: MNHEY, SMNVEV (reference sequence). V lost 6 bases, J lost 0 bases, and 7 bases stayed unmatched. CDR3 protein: CASRVQGDTNYGYTF. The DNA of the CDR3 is TGTGCCAGCAGAGTTCAGGGGGATACTAACTATGGCTACACCTTC.

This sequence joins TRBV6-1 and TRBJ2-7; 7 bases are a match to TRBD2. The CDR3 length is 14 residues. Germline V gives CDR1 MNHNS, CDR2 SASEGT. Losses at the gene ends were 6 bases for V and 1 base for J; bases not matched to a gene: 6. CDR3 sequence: CASRLLAPSYEQYF. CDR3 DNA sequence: TGTGCCAGCAGACTACTAGCGCCTTCCTACGAGCAGTACTTC.

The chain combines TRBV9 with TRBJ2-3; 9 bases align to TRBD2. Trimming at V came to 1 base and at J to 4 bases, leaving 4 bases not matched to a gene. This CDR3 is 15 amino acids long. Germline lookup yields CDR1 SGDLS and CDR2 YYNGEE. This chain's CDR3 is CASSVSGGGADTQYF. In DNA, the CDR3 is TGTGCCAGCAGCGTATCTGGCGGGGGGGCAGATACGCAGTATTTT.

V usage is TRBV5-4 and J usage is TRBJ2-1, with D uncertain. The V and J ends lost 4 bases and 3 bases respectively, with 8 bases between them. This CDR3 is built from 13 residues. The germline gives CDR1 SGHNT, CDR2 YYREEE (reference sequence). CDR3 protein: CASSDTNYNEQFF. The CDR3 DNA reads TGTGCCAGCAGCGACACAAACTACAATGAGCAGTTCTTC. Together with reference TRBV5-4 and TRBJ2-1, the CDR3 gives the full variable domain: ETGVTQSPTHLIKTRGQQVTLRCSSQSGHNTVSWYQQALGQGPQFIFQYYREEENGRGNFPPRFSGLQFPNYSSELNVNALELDDSALYLCASSDTNYNEQFFGPGTRLTVL.

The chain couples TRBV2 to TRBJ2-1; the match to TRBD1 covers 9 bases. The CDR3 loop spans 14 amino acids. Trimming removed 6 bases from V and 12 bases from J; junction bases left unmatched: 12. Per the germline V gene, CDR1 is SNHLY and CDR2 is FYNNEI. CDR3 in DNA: TGTGCCAGCAGCCCCGGGACAGGGACCGGCGGGCAGTTCTTC. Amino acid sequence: CASSPGTGTGGQFF.

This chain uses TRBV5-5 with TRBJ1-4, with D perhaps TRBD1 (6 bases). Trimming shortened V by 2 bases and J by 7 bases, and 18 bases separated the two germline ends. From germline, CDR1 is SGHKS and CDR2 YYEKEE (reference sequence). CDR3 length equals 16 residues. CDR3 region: CASSFPGQIIGEKLFF. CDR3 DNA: TGTGCCAGCAGCTTCCCGGGACAAATAATAGGTGAAAAACTGTTTTTT.

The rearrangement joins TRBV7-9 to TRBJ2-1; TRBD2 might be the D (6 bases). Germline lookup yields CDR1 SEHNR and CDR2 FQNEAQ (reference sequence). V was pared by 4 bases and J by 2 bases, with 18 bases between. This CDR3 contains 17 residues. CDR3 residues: CASSSQLPSAAYNEQFF. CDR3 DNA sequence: TGTGCCAGCAGCTCCCAACTTCCTAGCGCTGCCTACAATGAGCAGTTCTTC.

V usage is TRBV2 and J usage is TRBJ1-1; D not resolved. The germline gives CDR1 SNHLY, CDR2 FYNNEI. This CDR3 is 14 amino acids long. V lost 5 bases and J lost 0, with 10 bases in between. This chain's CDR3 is CASSFSQMNTEAFF. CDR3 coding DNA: TGTGCCAGCAGTTTCTCTCAGATGAACACTGAAGCTTTCTTT. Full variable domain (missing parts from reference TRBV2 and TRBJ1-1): EPEVTQTPSHQVTQMGQEVILRCVPISNHLYFYWYRQILGQKVEFLVSFYNNEISEKSEIFDDQFSVERPDGSNFTLKIRSTKLEDSAMYFCASSFSQMNTEAFFGQGTRLTVV.